The TCR beta chain described here comes from a study of cytomegalovirus exposure and HLA in healthy donors. Across the study: Some 180 million T cells yielded 90 million to 130 million unique TCR beta sequences in earlier analysis. Study outcomes and limitations: The records held CMV serostatus as the only immune exposure information.

Losses at the gene ends were 1 base for V and 2 bases for J; bases not matched to a gene: 7. Germline V gene sequence: CDR1 SGHAT, CDR2 FQNNGV. The CDR3 is 18 residues long. 13 Jbeta primers and 60 Vbeta primers were used for the PCR. TCRdb keeps only in-frame clones here, not all; method: immunoSEQ multiplex PCR. This table holds approximately 150,000 clones, just over 65% found once. With regard to this clone: The antigen is undetermined.

This chain joins TRBV11-2 and TRBJ2-7; 14 nucleotides agree with TRBD2. The clonotype originates from a woman aged 55-70 years in good health and CMV-seronegative. The specimen was PBMCs. CDR3 sequence: CASSLGGTSGSITYEQYF. Written as DNA, the CDR3 is TGTGCCAGCAGCTTAGGAGGGACTAGCGGGAGTATCACCTACGAGCAGTACTTC.